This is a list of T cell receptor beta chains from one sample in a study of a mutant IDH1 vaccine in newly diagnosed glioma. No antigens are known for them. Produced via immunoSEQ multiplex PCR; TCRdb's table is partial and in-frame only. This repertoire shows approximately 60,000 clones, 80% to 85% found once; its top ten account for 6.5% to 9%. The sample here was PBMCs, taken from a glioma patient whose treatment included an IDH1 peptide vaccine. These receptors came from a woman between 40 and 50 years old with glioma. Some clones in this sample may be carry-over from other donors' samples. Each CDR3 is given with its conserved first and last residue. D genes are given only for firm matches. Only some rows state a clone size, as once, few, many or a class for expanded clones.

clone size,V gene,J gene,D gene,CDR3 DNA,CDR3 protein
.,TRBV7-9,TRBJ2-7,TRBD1,TGTGCCAGCAGCTCCGGACAGGGGCTATTTTACGAGCAGTACTTC,CASSSGQGLFYEQYF
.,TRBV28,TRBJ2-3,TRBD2,TGTGCCAGCAGTACCCTAGCGGGGGTGGTAGATACGCAGTATTTT,CASSTLAGVVDTQYF
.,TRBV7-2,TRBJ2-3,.,TGTGCCAGCAGCCAAACTTACTCAGATACGCAGTATTTT,CASSQTYSDTQYF
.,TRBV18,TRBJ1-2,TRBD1,TGTGCCAGCTCAACGCCAGGGGGGAACTATGGCTACACCTTC,CASSTPGGNYGYTF
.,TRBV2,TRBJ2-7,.,TGTGCCAGCAGAATAGGAGCCTACGAGCAGTACTTC,CASRIGAYEQYF
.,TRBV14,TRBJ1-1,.,TGTGCCAGCAGCCAAGGGAATTTCGGGGAAGCTTTCTTT,CASSQGNFGEAFF
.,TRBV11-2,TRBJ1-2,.,TGTGCCAGCAGCTTAGCTGGGCGATCCTTCTATGGCTACACCTTC,CASSLAGRSFYGYTF
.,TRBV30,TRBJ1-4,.,TGTGCCTGGAGGCAGGGGAATGAAAAACTGTTTTTT,CAWRQGNEKLFF
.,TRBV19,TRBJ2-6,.,TGTGCCAGTAGCAGTTCTGGGGCCAACGTCCTGACTTTC,CASSSSGANVLTF
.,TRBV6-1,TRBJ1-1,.,TGTGCCAGCAGTGAGGCGGGGAAAATCGAACCTTTCTTT,CASSEAGKIEPFF
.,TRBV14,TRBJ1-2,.,TGTGCCAGCAGCCCCCTGGCGTCTGGCTATGGCTACACCTTC,CASSPLASGYGYTF
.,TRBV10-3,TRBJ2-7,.,TGTGCCATCAGTGTGTCGGGCCAGGGCAGTTCCTACGAGCAGTACTTC,CAISVSGQGSSYEQYF
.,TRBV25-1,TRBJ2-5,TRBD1,TGTGCCAGCGGGGTAGGGGGCAGGGTGAGAGAGACCCAGTACTTC,CASGVGGRVRETQYF
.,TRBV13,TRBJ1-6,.,TGTGCCAGCAGCTTAGGCAGGGGAAATTCACCCCTCCACTTT,CASSLGRGNSPLHF
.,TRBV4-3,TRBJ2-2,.,TGCGCCAGCAGCCCGGGACTCACGGACGGGGAGCTGTTTTTT,CASSPGLTDGELFF
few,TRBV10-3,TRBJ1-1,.,TGTGCCATCAGTGAGTACGGCACTGAAGCTTTCTTT,CAISEYGTEAFF
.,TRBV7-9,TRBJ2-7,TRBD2,TGTGCCAGCAGCTCAACTAGCGGGGGGGCCTACGAGCAGTACTTC,CASSSTSGGAYEQYF
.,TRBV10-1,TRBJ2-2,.,TGCGCCAGCAGTGAGGATAGGGGGGGCCGGAACACCGGGGAGCTGTTTTTT,CASSEDRGGRNTGELFF
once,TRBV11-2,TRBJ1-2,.,TGTGCCAGCAGCTTAGTAAAGGGGCGCGGAGATGGCTACACCTTC,CASSLVKGRGDGYTF
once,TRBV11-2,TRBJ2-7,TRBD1,TGTGCCAGCAGACTGCGGGGGGGGACAGGGGGCGAGCAGTACTTC,CASRLRGGTGGEQYF
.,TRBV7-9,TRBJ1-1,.,TGTGCCAGCAGCTTCACCTCGGTGGGAACTGAAGCTTTCTTT,CASSFTSVGTEAFF
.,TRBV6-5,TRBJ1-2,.,TGTGCCAGCAGTCTGGACAGTAACTATGGCTACACCTTC,CASSLDSNYGYTF
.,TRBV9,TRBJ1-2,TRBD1,TGTGCCAGCAGCGCCCTCCCTCAGGGGGCGCATGGCTACACCTTC,CASSALPQGAHGYTF
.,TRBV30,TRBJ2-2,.,TGTGCCTGGAAGTACTCCGGGGAGCTGTTTTTT,CAWKYSGELFF
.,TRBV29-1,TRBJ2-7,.,TGCAGCGTTGCGTCGGGCAGTACCGAGCAGTACTTC,CSVASGSTEQYF
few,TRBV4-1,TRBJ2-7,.,TGCGCCAGCAGCCAAGACCCCGGGACCCGCTCCTACGAGCAGTACTTC,CASSQDPGTRSYEQYF
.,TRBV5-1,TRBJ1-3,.,TGCGCCAGCAGCTTGGTGGCCAGGACCTCTGGAAACACCATATATTTT,CASSLVARTSGNTIYF
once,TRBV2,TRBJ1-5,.,TGTGCCAGCAGTTTTGTCCCCGAGCGACCCCAGCATTTT,CASSFVPERPQHF
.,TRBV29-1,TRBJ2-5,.,TGCAGCGTCGATTGGCGTGGGGTTGAGACCCAGTACTTC,CSVDWRGVETQYF
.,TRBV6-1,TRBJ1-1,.,TGTGCCAGCAGTGAAAATATTTGGGCGAACACTGAAGCTTTCTTT,CASSENIWANTEAFF
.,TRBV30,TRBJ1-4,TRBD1,TGTGCCTGGAGCGGCCGGACAGGTCCTAATGAAAAACTGTTTTTT,CAWSGRTGPNEKLFF
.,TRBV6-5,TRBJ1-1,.,TGTGCCAGCAGTTGGAACAAAGACACTGAAGCTTTCTTT,CASSWNKDTEAFF
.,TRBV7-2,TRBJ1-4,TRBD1,TGTGCCAGCAGCTTAGTCGCAGGGGGGGCAACTAATGAAAAACTGTTTTTT,CASSLVAGGATNEKLFF
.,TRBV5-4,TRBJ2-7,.,TGTGCCAGCAGCCGGCTAGCGCTGGACGAGCAGTACTTC,CASSRLALDEQYF
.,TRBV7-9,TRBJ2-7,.,TGTGCCAGCACCCCTCTGGGACTCAGCTACGAGCAGTACTTC,CASTPLGLSYEQYF
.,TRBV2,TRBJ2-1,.,TGTGCCAGCAAGTATACCGGTATGGAGCAGTTCTTC,CASKYTGMEQFF
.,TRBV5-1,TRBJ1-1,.,TGCGCCAGCAAGGGGCGGGAGAACACTGAAGCTTTCTTT,CASKGRENTEAFF
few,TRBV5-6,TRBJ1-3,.,TGTGCCAGCACCATAAGATTGGGGAACACCATATATTTT,CASTIRLGNTIYF
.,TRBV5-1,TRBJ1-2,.,TGCGCCAGCAGCTTGGCGCGGGTCGACGTATCCTATGGCTACACCTTC,CASSLARVDVSYGYTF
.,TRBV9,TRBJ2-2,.,TGTGCCAGCAGCCAGTGGATAGGGACCACCGGGGAGCTGTTTTTT,CASSQWIGTTGELFF
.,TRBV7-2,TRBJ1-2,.,TGTGCCAGCAGCTTAGCGGGGGGAGGCTATGGCTACACCTTC,CASSLAGGGYGYTF
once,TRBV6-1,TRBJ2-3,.,TGTGCCAGCAAAACCATTCGAAACACAGATACGCAGTATTTT,CASKTIRNTDTQYF
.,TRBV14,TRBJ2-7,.,TGTGCCAGCAGCCAATGGGACCTGCGAGGACGGAACTACGAGCAGTACTTC,CASSQWDLRGRNYEQYF
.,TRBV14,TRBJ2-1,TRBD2,TGTGCCAGCTCCTCGCCGCTAGCGGGGGCCTACCCCAATGAGCAGTTCTTC,CASSSPLAGAYPNEQFF
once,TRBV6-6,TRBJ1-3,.,TGTGCCAGCAGTTACCCCCCGAACCTCTCTGGAAACACCATATATTTT,CASSYPPNLSGNTIYF
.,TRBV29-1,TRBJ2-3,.,TGCAGCGTTGAAGCCCGGCGGCAGGCTGCGGATACGCAGTATTTT,CSVEARRQAADTQYF
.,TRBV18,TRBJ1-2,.,TGTGCCAGCTCGCCCTTAGAGGGAACTAACTATGGCTACACCTTC,CASSPLEGTNYGYTF
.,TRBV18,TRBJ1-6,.,TGTGCCAGCTCACCACGGGCAGATAATTCACCCCTCCACTTT,CASSPRADNSPLHF
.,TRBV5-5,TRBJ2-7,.,TGTGCCAGCAGCTTGGGGACGGTGTACGAGCAGTACTTC,CASSLGTVYEQYF
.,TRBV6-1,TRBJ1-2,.,TGTGCCAGCAGTACACATGCATATGGCTACACCTTC,CASSTHAYGYTF
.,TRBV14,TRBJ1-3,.,TGTGCCAGCAGCCAAGCCGCCCGCCGGAACACCATATATTTT,CASSQAARRNTIYF